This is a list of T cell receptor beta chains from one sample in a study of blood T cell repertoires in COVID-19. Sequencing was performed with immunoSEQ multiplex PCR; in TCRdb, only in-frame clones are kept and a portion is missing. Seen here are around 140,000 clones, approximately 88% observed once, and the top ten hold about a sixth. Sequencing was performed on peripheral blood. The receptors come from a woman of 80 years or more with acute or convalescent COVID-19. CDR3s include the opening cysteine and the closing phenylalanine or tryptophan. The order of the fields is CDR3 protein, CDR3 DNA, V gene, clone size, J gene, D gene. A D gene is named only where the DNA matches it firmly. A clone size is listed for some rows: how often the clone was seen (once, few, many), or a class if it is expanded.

CDR3aa: CASSLVGDTQYF; CDR3nt: TGTGCCAGCAGTTTAGTTGGCGATACGCAGTATTTT; v_gene: TRBV12-3/TRBV12-4; abundance: .; j_gene: TRBJ2-3; d_gene: .
CDR3aa: CASSYDRAYNSPLHF; CDR3nt: TGTGCCAGCAGCTACGACAGAGCCTATAATTCACCCCTCCACTTT; v_gene: TRBV11-2; abundance: .; j_gene: TRBJ1-6; d_gene: .
CDR3aa: CASSYSQGGYTF; CDR3nt: TGTGCCAGCAGTTACTCGCAGGGTGGCTACACCTTC; v_gene: TRBV6-2/TRBV6-3; abundance: .; j_gene: TRBJ1-2; d_gene: .
CDR3aa: CASSKGQGATYGYTF; CDR3nt: TGTGCCAGTAGCAAGGGACAGGGGGCAACCTATGGCTACACCTTC; v_gene: TRBV19; abundance: .; j_gene: TRBJ1-2; d_gene: TRBD1
CDR3aa: CASGQTGGQPQHF; CDR3nt: TGCGCCAGCGGCCAGACAGGAGGTCAGCCCCAGCATTTT; v_gene: TRBV4-1; abundance: .; j_gene: TRBJ1-5; d_gene: .
CDR3aa: CASSPSGESITEQYF; CDR3nt: TGTGCCAGCAGCCCGTCAGGTGAATCAATTACCGAGCAGTACTTC; v_gene: TRBV9; abundance: .; j_gene: TRBJ2-7; d_gene: .
CDR3aa: CASSRGLAGGDNEQFF; CDR3nt: TGTGCCAGCAGCCGGGGACTAGCGGGAGGAGACAATGAGCAGTTCTTC; v_gene: TRBV3-1/TRBV3-2; abundance: few; j_gene: TRBJ2-1; d_gene: TRBD2
CDR3aa: CASSARRDRFFYSPLHF; CDR3nt: TGTGCCAGCAGCGCTCGCCGGGACAGATTTTTTTATTCACCCCTCCACTTT; v_gene: TRBV11-2; abundance: .; j_gene: TRBJ1-6; d_gene: TRBD1
CDR3aa: CASSPRKAPVAEAFF; CDR3nt: TGTGCCAGCTCACCGAGGAAGGCACCCGTGGCTGAAGCTTTCTTT; v_gene: TRBV18; abundance: .; j_gene: TRBJ1-1; d_gene: .
CDR3aa: CASTATGFYSGYTF; CDR3nt: TGTGCCAGTACTGCAACAGGTTTTTATTCTGGCTACACCTTC; v_gene: TRBV19; abundance: .; j_gene: TRBJ1-2; d_gene: .
CDR3aa: CASSLATGWTEAFF; CDR3nt: TGTGCCAGCAGCTTAGCTACAGGGTGGACTGAAGCTTTCTTT; v_gene: TRBV7-2; abundance: .; j_gene: TRBJ1-1; d_gene: .
CDR3aa: CASSTSTSYEQYF; CDR3nt: TGTGCCAGCAGCACTAGCACCTCCTACGAGCAGTACTTC; v_gene: TRBV5-4; abundance: .; j_gene: TRBJ2-7; d_gene: .
CDR3aa: CASSLNLAGNTGELFF; CDR3nt: TGTGCCAGCAGCTTAAACCTAGCGGGGAACACCGGGGAGCTGTTTTTT; v_gene: TRBV11-2; abundance: .; j_gene: TRBJ2-2; d_gene: TRBD2
CDR3aa: CASSSGGAPYNEQFF; CDR3nt: TGTGCCAGCAGTTCGGGGGGAGCCCCTTACAATGAGCAGTTCTTC; v_gene: TRBV6-2/TRBV6-3; abundance: .; j_gene: TRBJ2-1; d_gene: TRBD2
CDR3aa: CASSEAFGQGAQPQHF; CDR3nt: TGTGCCAGCAGTGAAGCGTTCGGACAGGGGGCTCAGCCCCAGCATTTT; v_gene: TRBV6-1; abundance: few; j_gene: TRBJ1-5; d_gene: TRBD1
CDR3aa: CASSSETGLGSPLHF; CDR3nt: TGTGCCAGCAGCTCGGAGACAGGGCTCGGTTCACCCCTCCACTTT; v_gene: TRBV7-2; abundance: .; j_gene: TRBJ1-6; d_gene: TRBD1
CDR3aa: CASSDGFGDTEAFF; CDR3nt: TGTGCCAGCAGTGATGGTTTCGGGGACACTGAAGCTTTCTTT; v_gene: TRBV2; abundance: .; j_gene: TRBJ1-1; d_gene: .
CDR3aa: CASSLGSGGPVTGELFF; CDR3nt: TGCGCCAGCAGCTTAGGGTCGGGAGGGCCGGTCACCGGGGAGCTGTTTTTT; v_gene: TRBV5-1; abundance: .; j_gene: TRBJ2-2; d_gene: TRBD2
CDR3aa: CASSTSGLNNSPLHF; CDR3nt: TGTGCCAGCAGCACGAGCGGATTAAATAATTCACCCCTCCACTTT; v_gene: TRBV11-2; abundance: .; j_gene: TRBJ1-6; d_gene: .
CDR3aa: CASSKVGRRYEQYF; CDR3nt: TGTGCCAGCAGCAAAGTGGGCCGCCGCTACGAGCAGTACTTC; v_gene: TRBV21-1; abundance: .; j_gene: TRBJ2-7; d_gene: .
CDR3aa: CASTGFGTGNSGANVLTF; CDR3nt: TGTGCCAGCACCGGATTTGGGACAGGGAACTCTGGGGCCAACGTCCTGACTTTC; v_gene: TRBV7-2; abundance: .; j_gene: TRBJ2-6; d_gene: TRBD1
CDR3aa: CASSRDYVSEAFF; CDR3nt: TGTGCCAGCAGCCGCGATTATGTTTCTGAAGCTTTCTTT; v_gene: TRBV7-9; abundance: .; j_gene: TRBJ1-1; d_gene: .
CDR3aa: CASRGNGGGNQPQHF; CDR3nt: TGTGCCAGCAGAGGGAATGGGGGGGGGAATCAGCCCCAGCATTTT; v_gene: TRBV2; abundance: .; j_gene: TRBJ1-5; d_gene: .
CDR3aa: CASSEAFGNTGELFF; CDR3nt: TGTGCCAGCAGTGAAGCGTTCGGGAACACCGGGGAGCTGTTTTTT; v_gene: TRBV6-1; abundance: .; j_gene: TRBJ2-2; d_gene: .
CDR3aa: CASTVTSGHTGELFF; CDR3nt: TGTGCCAGCACCGTGACTAGCGGTCACACCGGGGAGCTGTTTTTT; v_gene: TRBV2; abundance: .; j_gene: TRBJ2-2; d_gene: TRBD2
CDR3aa: CASHHRGLETQYF; CDR3nt: TGTGCCAGCCACCACAGGGGCCTGGAGACCCAGTACTTC; v_gene: TRBV5-6; abundance: .; j_gene: TRBJ2-5; d_gene: TRBD1
CDR3aa: CASSPSTGGGGYTF; CDR3nt: TGTGCCAGCTCCCCGTCTACAGGGGGCGGTGGCTACACCTTC; v_gene: TRBV18; abundance: .; j_gene: TRBJ1-2; d_gene: TRBD1
CDR3aa: CASSLNTGNEQFF; CDR3nt: TGTGCCAGCAGCTTGAACACGGGGAATGAGCAGTTCTTC; v_gene: TRBV5-6; abundance: .; j_gene: TRBJ2-1; d_gene: .
CDR3aa: CASSVDSGHGDIQYF; CDR3nt: TGTGCCAGCAGCGTGGACAGCGGACACGGGGACATTCAGTACTTC; v_gene: TRBV9; abundance: .; j_gene: TRBJ2-4; d_gene: .
CDR3aa: CASSNPDRNSEQYF; CDR3nt: TGTGCCAGCAGCAACCCAGACCGAAACAGCGAGCAGTACTTC; v_gene: TRBV6-5; abundance: .; j_gene: TRBJ2-7; d_gene: .
CDR3aa: CASAKGLGYGYTF; CDR3nt: TGTGCCAGCGCAAAGGGACTGGGCTATGGCTACACCTTC; v_gene: TRBV6-5; abundance: .; j_gene: TRBJ1-2; d_gene: .
CDR3aa: CASSPRSLGHINYGYTF; CDR3nt: TGTGCCAGCTCACCCCGCAGTCTGGGGCATATTAACTATGGCTACACCTTC; v_gene: TRBV18; abundance: .; j_gene: TRBJ1-2; d_gene: .
CDR3aa: CSAHDRGLGLNYGYTF; CDR3nt: TGCAGCGCCCATGACAGGGGGCTTGGATTGAACTATGGCTACACCTTC; v_gene: TRBV29-1; abundance: .; j_gene: TRBJ1-2; d_gene: TRBD1
CDR3aa: CASSSSGYGAGNTIYF; CDR3nt: TGTGCCAGCAGTTCAAGTGGGTACGGGGCTGGAAACACCATATATTTT; v_gene: TRBV27; abundance: .; j_gene: TRBJ1-3; d_gene: .
CDR3aa: CASSVPGQVGSPLHF; CDR3nt: TGTGCCAGCAGTGTTCCCGGACAGGTGGGGTCACCCCTCCACTTT; v_gene: TRBV2; abundance: .; j_gene: TRBJ1-6; d_gene: TRBD1
CDR3aa: CASSIVSMANYGYTF; CDR3nt: TGTGCCAGCAGCATCGTCAGTATGGCAAACTATGGCTACACCTTC; v_gene: TRBV7-9; abundance: once; j_gene: TRBJ1-2; d_gene: .
CDR3aa: CASSLPRVGNTIYF; CDR3nt: TGTGCCAGCAGCCTCCCCCGGGTGGGAAACACCATATATTTT; v_gene: TRBV3-1/TRBV3-2; abundance: .; j_gene: TRBJ1-3; d_gene: .
CDR3aa: CSAMGQGGEKLFF; CDR3nt: TGCAGCGCAATGGGACAGGGGGGTGAAAAACTGTTTTTT; v_gene: TRBV29-1; abundance: .; j_gene: TRBJ1-4; d_gene: TRBD1
CDR3aa: CASSPEGVEQPQHF; CDR3nt: TGCGCCAGCAGCCCCGAGGGGGTAGAACAGCCCCAGCATTTT; v_gene: TRBV5-1; abundance: .; j_gene: TRBJ1-5; d_gene: .
CDR3aa: CASSPGQGNQPQHF; CDR3nt: TGCGCCAGCAGCCCCGGACAGGGGAATCAGCCCCAGCATTTT; v_gene: TRBV5-1; abundance: .; j_gene: TRBJ1-5; d_gene: TRBD1
CDR3aa: CAWRGGASGEKLFF; CDR3nt: TGTGCCTGGAGGGGGGGGGCCTCAGGTGAAAAACTGTTTTTT; v_gene: TRBV30; abundance: .; j_gene: TRBJ1-4; d_gene: .
CDR3aa: CASSQDGGRTVGYGYTF; CDR3nt: TGCGCCAGCAGCCAAGATGGAGGTCGTACAGTAGGCTATGGCTACACCTTC; v_gene: TRBV4-3; abundance: .; j_gene: TRBJ1-2; d_gene: .
CDR3aa: CASSVGGRFTGELFF; CDR3nt: TGTGCCAGCAGCGTAGGCGGGAGGTTCACCGGGGAGCTGTTTTTT; v_gene: TRBV9; abundance: .; j_gene: TRBJ2-2; d_gene: TRBD2
CDR3aa: CASTEWGPGSPLHF; CDR3nt: TGTGCCAGCACCGAGTGGGGGCCGGGTTCACCCCTCCACTTT; v_gene: TRBV6-5; abundance: .; j_gene: TRBJ1-6; d_gene: .
CDR3aa: CASSQVYASNQPQHF; CDR3nt: TGTGCCAGCAGTCAGGTTTACGCCAGCAATCAGCCCCAGCATTTT; v_gene: TRBV6-5; abundance: .; j_gene: TRBJ1-5; d_gene: .